The sequence of this T cell receptor (beta chain) was determined in a study of CXCR3-negative and CXCR3-positive naive CD8 T cells (dated 2019 in TCRdb). Looking at the study overall: In total, some 130 million TRB reads were obtained, or roughly 1.5 +/- 0.3 million reads per library. For the TRBV-TRBJ cluster analysis, the naive subsets came from 5 or 6 donors, while the memory cells came from 3 donors. The diversity and physicochemical repertoire analyses included some 11 donors pooled from two independent experiments.

Sequencing instrument: NextSeq 550. The Human TCR Profiling Kit (MiLaboratory) was used to prepare UMI-labeled 5' RACE TRB cDNA libraries. The full amount of extracted RNA was used for cDNA synthesis, and the full amount of resulting cDNA was used for PCR amplification. The libraries were made side by side, with each library going through the same number of PCR cycles. The paper's processing steps were these. About 50,000 +/- 9,200 unique UMI-labeled TRB cDNA molecules per library were extracted with MIGEC and MiXCR, with at least two reads per UMI required. On average, around 40,000 +/- 10,000 functional in-frame TRB CDR3 nucleotide clonotypes lacking stop codons were found per library. After each sample was downsampled to 5000 UMI-labeled TRB molecules, VDJtools was used to calculate diversity metrics such as normalized Shannon-Wiener and Chao1. VDJtools was used to calculate clonotype-size-weighted physicochemical properties of the central five CDR3 residues, namely interaction energy, strength, volume and Kidera factor 4. The reads, reprocessed by TCRdb, yield one row per CDR3 protein sequence and no DNA. The V and J calls shown here were made by TCRdb, not taken from the authors' results. This sample's table has entries for over 100,000 distinct CDR3 sequences. The ten most abundant clones make up about 0.3% of the sample.

Worth noting for this clonotype: Its antigen is currently not known.

For every CD8+ T cell subset, approximately 330,000 cells were flow-sorted straight into RLT lysis buffer, and each subset was sorted in triplicate. Naive CD8+ T cells were defined stringently as CD45RO-CCR7+CD27+CD95- to exclude memory contaminants. Using standard density gradient centrifugation, peripheral blood mononuclear cells were isolated from buffy coats. A FACSAria III was used to flow-sort naive CD8+ T cells into CXCR3-negative and CXCR3-positive populations. Total RNA was extracted from sorted cells with an RNeasy Mini Kit. The CDR3 covers 14 residues, taking in both the cysteine and the phenylalanine. DNA is not on record. CDR1 SNHLY and CDR2 FYNNEI were looked up in the germline V gene. Broader findings and caveats from the paper: Naive CXCR3-negative and CXCR3-positive cells from the same donor showed similar TRBV-TRBJ usage, whereas memory cells showed distinct patterns. Compared with CXCR3-negative naive cells, CXCR3-positive naive cells had TRB CDR3s with higher hydrophobicity (lower Kidera factor 4), lower energy, and higher strength and volume indices. Surface CD5, linked to self-reactivity in mice, was comparable between naive subsets; TCR interaction strength was therefore also inferred from TRB CDR3 physicochemical properties. Both naive subsets had comparably high repertoire diversity, while memory CD8+ T cells had much lower repertoire diversity. CXCR3 expression partially decreased after cryopreservation, so most assays used freshly isolated PBMCs.

Rearrangement joined TRBV2 to TRBJ2-1. This clonotype was sampled from a human donor in good health. Some clones in this sample may be carry-over from other donors' samples. Material for sequencing was naive CXCR3- CD8+ T cells from blood. Sample cell subset or site, as interpreted from the label and publication: CD45RO-CCR7+CD27+CD95- naive CD8+ T cells lacking CXCR3 (TNR3-). The CDR3 here reads CASSEVVYGNEQFF.